Included here is one T cell receptor beta chain sequence, with context. This sample was taken from a study of blood T cell repertoires in COVID-19. Per the germline V gene, CDR1 is MNHEY and CDR2 is SVGAGI. The CDR3 has 15 residues. With V trimmed by 4 bases and J by 2 bases, 8 bases remained unmatched. Repertoires were generated with immunoSEQ multiplex PCR, while TCRdb's copy carries only in-frame clones and drops some. The sample consists of 45,000 to 55,000 clones, 84% of them appearing once. This clonotype was sampled from a man aged 50 to 60 with acute or convalescent COVID-19. Source material: peripheral blood. This sequence joins TRBV6-5 and TRBJ2-7, with TRBD1 identical over 7 bases. CDR3 residues: CASSLHPGGTYEQYF. CDR3 DNA sequence: TGTGCCAGCAGTTTACATCCAGGGGGAACCTACGAGCAGTACTTC.